A single sample is the source of the 6 T cell receptor beta chains below, sequenced in a study of blood T cell repertoires in COVID-19. TCRdb's copy holds only in-frame clones and misses some; the assay was immunoSEQ multiplex PCR. Among 60,000 or so clones listed, just under 85% were seen once. Sequencing was done on a sample of peripheral blood. These receptor sequences come from a man aged 55 to 69 with acute or convalescent COVID-19.

The chain has TRBV11-2 and TRBJ2-1; 8 bases map to TRBD1. After removal of 1 base from V and 7 bases from J, the junction contained 15 bases not matched to a gene. CDR3 length: 18 amino acids. Looked up from germline, CDR1 is SGHAT and CDR2 is FQNNGV. CDR3 nucleotide sequence: TGTGCCAGCAGCTTAGTCAAGGGGCCAGGGGGCGAGAAGAATGAGCAGTTCTTC. Translated: CASSLVKGPGGEKNEQFF.

The V call is TRBV9, the J call TRBJ2-5, with a possible D match to TRBD2 (5 bases). V shed 1 base and J shed 2 bases, with 9 bases lying between them. Germline CDR1 reads SGDLS; CDR2 reads YYNGEE. This CDR3 contains 14 residues. For the CDR3, the DNA is TGTGCCAGCAGCGTATGGACTGGACAAGAGACCCAGTACTTC. This codes for CASSVWTGQETQYF.

The V gene is TRBV24-1, the J gene TRBJ1-5; no firm D call. The CDR3 has 13 residues. Germline values: CDR1 KGHDR, CDR2 SFDVKD. Trimming took 3 bases from V and 7 from J, leaving 9 bases between them. Here the CDR3 reads CATSDTRSQPQHF. Written as DNA, the CDR3 is TGTGCCACCAGTGATACGAGGAGCCAGCCCCAGCATTTT.

This chain joins TRBV7-3 and TRBJ1-2; 9 bases are shared with TRBD1. V shed 2 bases and J 13 bases; nucleotides not matched to a gene: 11. Germline V gives CDR1 SGHTA, CDR2 FQGTGA. The CDR3 has 14 amino acids. The CDR3 loop is CASSLPGQGLAITF. The CDR3 nucleotides read TGTGCCAGCAGCTTACCGGGACAGGGATTAGCTATCACCTTC.

The chain has TRBV5-1 and TRBJ1-2, with 8 positions matching TRBD1. Germline assignment: CDR1 SGHRS and CDR2 YFSETQ. The junction had 0 bases not matched to a gene; V was cut back by 0 bases and J by 2 bases. The CDR3 is 14 amino acids. Here the CDR3 reads CASSLGDRNYGYTF. The CDR3 DNA reads TGCGCCAGCAGCTTGGGGGACAGGAACTATGGCTACACCTTC.

The CDR3 DNA follows: TGCGCCAGCAGAGGGGGTGCGGGCGAGCAGTACTTC. The encoded protein is CASRGGAGEQYF. J is TRBJ2-7 and V is TRBV5-1; D is possibly TRBD1 (6 bases). There are 12 residues in the CDR3. V was shortened by 5 bases and J by 6 bases, with 12 bases between the two germline ends. Germline-derived CDR1 and CDR2 are SGHRS and YFSETQ.